The rows below give T cell receptor beta chains drawn from one sample of a study of blood T cell repertoires in COVID-19. The method was immunoSEQ multiplex PCR; TCRdb's version includes in-frame clones alone and lacks a portion of them. The data show a few hundred thousand clones, roughly 89% seen once. Material: peripheral blood. The receptors here all came from a man aged 45-65 years with acute or convalescent COVID-19. Both conserved end residues are part of each CDR3. The order of the fields is CDR3 DNA, CDR3 protein, V gene, D gene, J gene, clone size. The D gene is left open where the match is weak. Size tells how often a clone was seen (once, few, many) or the class of an expanded clone, and some rows leave it out.

cdr3_nt: TGCGCCAGCAGTGAGTATGGACACAGCTCTGGAAACACCATATATTTT; cdr3_aa: CASSEYGHSSGNTIYF; v_call: TRBV10-1; d_call: .; j_call: TRBJ1-3; clone_size: .
cdr3_nt: TGCAGCGTAGGAGCCCTAGCGGGGGCCGGGGAGCTGTTTTTT; cdr3_aa: CSVGALAGAGELFF; v_call: TRBV29-1; d_call: TRBD2; j_call: TRBJ2-2; clone_size: .
cdr3_nt: TGCGCCAGCAGCTTGGGAAGCCCAGGGAACACTGAAGCTTTCTTT; cdr3_aa: CASSLGSPGNTEAFF; v_call: TRBV5-1; d_call: .; j_call: TRBJ1-1; clone_size: .
cdr3_nt: TGTGCCAGCACTGCCGGGACAGGGGGCTCGGAGACCCAGTACTTC; cdr3_aa: CASTAGTGGSETQYF; v_call: TRBV27; d_call: TRBD1; j_call: TRBJ2-5; clone_size: .
cdr3_nt: TGTGCCAGCAGCCATTTCGGGGTAGCAGTGTCAGATACGCAGTATTTT; cdr3_aa: CASSHFGVAVSDTQYF; v_call: TRBV4-2; d_call: .; j_call: TRBJ2-3; clone_size: once
cdr3_nt: TGCGCCAGCAGCCTCGGGACAGGGTTTGGCTACACCTTC; cdr3_aa: CASSLGTGFGYTF; v_call: TRBV5-1; d_call: TRBD1; j_call: TRBJ1-2; clone_size: .
cdr3_nt: TGCGCCAGCAGCGTACAGGAGAACACTGAAGCTTTCTTT; cdr3_aa: CASSVQENTEAFF; v_call: TRBV5-1; d_call: .; j_call: TRBJ1-1; clone_size: .
cdr3_nt: TGTGCCACCAGCGCCCGGGGGTCAACTAATGAAAAACTGTTTTTT; cdr3_aa: CATSARGSTNEKLFF; v_call: TRBV15; d_call: .; j_call: TRBJ1-4; clone_size: once
cdr3_nt: TGTGCCTGGAGTCCCGTTATCAGGGGAGCCGGAGGCTATGGCTACACCTTC; cdr3_aa: CAWSPVIRGAGGYGYTF; v_call: TRBV30; d_call: .; j_call: TRBJ1-2; clone_size: .
cdr3_nt: TGTGCTAGTGGTTTGGCGGTTACAGGGGGCCAACAGCCCCAGCATTTT; cdr3_aa: CASGLAVTGGQQPQHF; v_call: TRBV12-5; d_call: TRBD1; j_call: TRBJ1-5; clone_size: .
cdr3_nt: TGTGCCAGCAGCCCCGAGGGGGTTGGGTACAATGAGCAGTTCTTC; cdr3_aa: CASSPEGVGYNEQFF; v_call: TRBV9; d_call: .; j_call: TRBJ2-1; clone_size: .
cdr3_nt: TGTGCCAGCAGCCAATTAGGGGCGAGCTACGAGCAGTACTTC; cdr3_aa: CASSQLGASYEQYF; v_call: TRBV3-1/TRBV3-2; d_call: .; j_call: TRBJ2-7; clone_size: few
cdr3_nt: TGTGCCAGCAGCTTCTTGGGGCAGGGTAATGAAAAACTGTTTTTT; cdr3_aa: CASSFLGQGNEKLFF; v_call: TRBV5-6; d_call: .; j_call: TRBJ1-4; clone_size: .
cdr3_nt: TGTGCCTGGAGTGTACGAGCGGGGTCTGGGGCCAACGTCCTGACTTTC; cdr3_aa: CAWSVRAGSGANVLTF; v_call: TRBV30; d_call: TRBD2; j_call: TRBJ2-6; clone_size: .
cdr3_nt: TGCGCCAGCAGCGGCGGGGCAGGCTCCTACGAGCAGTACTTC; cdr3_aa: CASSGGAGSYEQYF; v_call: TRBV5-1; d_call: .; j_call: TRBJ2-7; clone_size: .
cdr3_nt: TGTGCCAGCAGTTACTCGTCGTGGGCAGCCCAAGAAGCTTTCTTT; cdr3_aa: CASSYSSWAAQEAFF; v_call: TRBV6-2/TRBV6-3; d_call: .; j_call: TRBJ1-1; clone_size: .
cdr3_nt: TGTGCCATCAGCTTACAGACTAATTCACCCCTCCACTTT; cdr3_aa: CAISLQTNSPLHF; v_call: TRBV10-3; d_call: .; j_call: TRBJ1-6; clone_size: .
cdr3_nt: TGTGCCAGCAGCCCCCGACTAGCGGGGGTTACCGGGGAGCTGTTTTTT; cdr3_aa: CASSPRLAGVTGELFF; v_call: TRBV3-1/TRBV3-2; d_call: TRBD2; j_call: TRBJ2-2; clone_size: .
cdr3_nt: TGTGCCAGCAGCTTAGACGGGAATTCACATTCACCCCTCCACTTT; cdr3_aa: CASSLDGNSHSPLHF; v_call: TRBV7-2; d_call: .; j_call: TRBJ1-6; clone_size: once
cdr3_nt: TGTGCCAGCAGCGTTTCCGGGACAGGGGGTGACTATGGCTACACCTTC; cdr3_aa: CASSVSGTGGDYGYTF; v_call: TRBV9; d_call: TRBD1; j_call: TRBJ1-2; clone_size: .
cdr3_nt: TGTGCCAGCAGCCCCCGATCCCTAGACACCGGGGAGCTGTTTTTT; cdr3_aa: CASSPRSLDTGELFF; v_call: TRBV4-2; d_call: .; j_call: TRBJ2-2; clone_size: .
cdr3_nt: TGCGCCAGCAGCTTCTCAGGGGGGCGCACCTACGAGCAGTACTTC; cdr3_aa: CASSFSGGRTYEQYF; v_call: TRBV5-1; d_call: .; j_call: TRBJ2-7; clone_size: .
cdr3_nt: TGTGCCAGCAGTTCCATCGACCCGATTGAGGGGGACGAGACCCAGTACTTC; cdr3_aa: CASSSIDPIEGDETQYF; v_call: TRBV27; d_call: .; j_call: TRBJ2-5; clone_size: .
cdr3_nt: TGTGCCAGTGCCCGGGACAGGGGCGCGGGGGGCTACACCTTC; cdr3_aa: CASARDRGAGGYTF; v_call: TRBV19; d_call: TRBD1; j_call: TRBJ1-2; clone_size: .
cdr3_nt: TGCGCCAGTAAAGCGGAGCCCGCCAGCTCCTACAATGAGCAGTTCTTC; cdr3_aa: CASKAEPASSYNEQFF; v_call: TRBV5-1; d_call: .; j_call: TRBJ2-1; clone_size: .
cdr3_nt: TGTGCCAGCAGCCTGGACAGATCTTACGAGCAGTACTTC; cdr3_aa: CASSLDRSYEQYF; v_call: TRBV13; d_call: .; j_call: TRBJ2-7; clone_size: .
cdr3_nt: TGTGCCAGCAGCTCAGCTCGGGACAGGGCGAGGGCCTACGAGCAGTACTTC; cdr3_aa: CASSSARDRARAYEQYF; v_call: TRBV11-2; d_call: TRBD1; j_call: TRBJ2-7; clone_size: .
cdr3_nt: TGTGCCAGCAGCCCGGGGGACTATGGCTACACCTTC; cdr3_aa: CASSPGDYGYTF; v_call: TRBV5-6; d_call: .; j_call: TRBJ1-2; clone_size: few
cdr3_nt: TGCGCCAGCAGCCCCGTGACAGCAGGGGAGACCCAGTACTTC; cdr3_aa: CASSPVTAGETQYF; v_call: TRBV5-1; d_call: .; j_call: TRBJ2-5; clone_size: .
cdr3_nt: TGTGCCAGCAGCTTACGGGAGTATAACACTGAAGCTTTCTTT; cdr3_aa: CASSLREYNTEAFF; v_call: TRBV7-2; d_call: .; j_call: TRBJ1-1; clone_size: .
cdr3_nt: TGTGCCAGCAGCCAAGGTTGGACAGGGCCGTTATATGGCTACACCTTC; cdr3_aa: CASSQGWTGPLYGYTF; v_call: TRBV3-1/TRBV3-2; d_call: TRBD1; j_call: TRBJ1-2; clone_size: once